This T cell receptor (beta chain) is drawn from a study of cytomegalovirus exposure and HLA in healthy donors. Study details: Approximately 81% of 398 genotyped donors fell in the Caucasian-associated ancestry cluster. Study-wide findings and caveats: Association of some 18,000 TCR beta sequences with HLA alleles was found at 0.05 false discovery rate in a later analysis. Association of a missense DCLRE1C variant with TCR beta V- and J-gene trimming was reported in a later analysis.

In regard to this clone: Its antigen is not known.

Germline assignment: CDR1 SGHRS and CDR2 YFSETQ. This CDR3 contains 14 residues. The V segment lost 3 bases and the J segment 3 bases; nucleotides outside the gene matches: 6. The PCR was carried out with 60 Vbeta primers and 13 Jbeta primers. This table comes from immunoSEQ multiplex PCR, and its TCRdb copy is limited to in-frame clones, with some not included. This repertoire shows 45,000 to 60,000 clones, approximately 65% found once; its top ten account for 6.3%. The chain combines TRBV5-1 with TRBJ2-7, with 7 positions matching TRBD2. The sequenced sample consisted of PBMCs. The receptor was derived from a man aged 30 to 39 in good health and CMV-seronegative. In DNA, the CDR3 is TGCGCCAGCAGCTCGGGACTAATTGACTACGAGCAGTACTTC. Translation gives CASSSGLIDYEQYF.